This T cell receptor (beta chain) was recovered during a study of blood T cell repertoires in COVID-19. Turning to the study itself: Sample material is recorded as cDNA or gDNA derived from T cells, B-cell-depleted T cells, or PBMCs.

In the source study's methods: Scientists estimated how many nucleated cells there were by amplifying reference gene primers. The table came from immunoSEQ multiplex PCR; TCRdb's copy has only in-frame clones and leaves some out. From that table come the V and J calls and clone size; the DNA was used to work out D and trimming. The sample yields 200,000 or so clones, 80% to 90% seen once. This study enrolled people aged roughly 18 to 89 from under 25 US geographic areas. Participants had their cohort set by participant-reported clinical history. Germline values: CDR1 KGHDR, CDR2 SFDVKD. Trimming cost V 3 bases and J 8 bases; bases outside gene matches: 6. The CDR3 runs 17 residues.

The chain employs TRBV24-1 and TRBJ2-1; 16 bases map to TRBD2. Material: PBMCs or T cells enriched from blood (not recorded which). The receptor was isolated from a woman younger than 35 in a cohort exposed to, infected with or recovered from COVID-19 (not recorded which). The CDR3 sequence is CATSDGTSGGARDEQFF. CDR3 sequence (DNA): TGTGCCACCAGTGATGGGACTAGCGGGGGGGCCAGGGATGAGCAGTTCTTC.